This TCR beta chain was captured by sequencing in a study of chemoradiotherapy in HPV16-positive cancers (dated by TCRdb to 2021 to 2024). Regarding the research as a whole: Candidate HPV-specific T-cell clones and common TCR motifs were defined by functional T-cell assays performed on cells from two HPV16-positive patients. The study asked whether T-cell immunity to the HPV oncoproteins E6 and E7 changes during chemoradiotherapy and whether this immunity affects survival. Next, the candidate HPV-specific TCRs and motifs were followed in TCR repertoires from around 91 patients with HPV-related cancers.

To note about this clone: Which antigen it targets is not known. No much larger clonotype is one base removed from it; base qualities were not supplied.

V is reduced by 3 bases and J by 0 bases, leaving a spacing of 11 bases between them. For CDR1 and CDR2, the germline V gene lists SQVTM and ANQGSEA. There are 14 amino acids in the CDR3, from cysteine to phenylalanine inclusive. The CDR3 DNA has 42 bases and is translated from base 1. Study-level results and caveats: Expansion of candidate HPV-specific clones and E7-related TCR motifs was observed in the tumor microenvironment during treatment, whereas no such expansion was observed for non-HPV-specific T cells. The functional definition of HPV-specific T cells was derived from only a couple of HPV16-positive patients, and the survival association was reported for HPV16-positive patients. Improved recurrence-free survival in HPV16-positive patients was associated with expansion of HPV-responsive T cells during chemoradiotherapy.

To prepare the library, the immunoSEQ multiplex PCR assay was applied. TCRdb took this table from immuneACCESS and kept in-frame rearrangements with V and J called. Such tables lack part of the clones; where checked against another copy, unresolved V genes explain under half of the gap, and the rest is unexplained. Across this sample there are 9,500 to 15,000 clones, with around 84% seen only once. 4.5% to 7% of the sample is in the top ten clones. Repertoires were sampled multiple times during chemoradiotherapy, which allowed clonal expansion in the tumor microenvironment to be followed. The TCR was taken from a human donor with HPV-associated anogenital cancer. This material consisted of blood, taken from a patient who underwent chemoradiotherapy. The chain uses TRBV29-1 and TRBJ1-1, and TRBD1 may be the D gene, going by 5 matching bases. The CDR3 in this case is CSVDITGVNTEAFF. Here is the DNA: TGCAGCGTTGATATTACAGGAGTGAACACTGAAGCTTTCTTT. The CDR3 plus the reference TRBV29-1 and TRBJ1-1 genes for the other parts give the full variable domain: SAVISQKPSRDICQRGTSLTIQCQVDSQVTMMFWYRQQPGQSLTLIATANQGSEATYESGFVIDKFPISRPNLTFSTLTVSNMSPEDSSIYLCSVDITGVNTEAFFGQGTRLTVV.